What follows describes a single T cell receptor (beta chain). The sample originates from a study of control samples from healthy donors and cancer patients. The junction had 9 bases not matched to a gene; V was cut back by 6 bases and J by 1 base. The CDR3 has 16 residues. Germline V gives CDR1 MNHEY, CDR2 SVGAGI. Here immunoSEQ multiplex PCR was the method, and the copy in TCRdb shows in-frame clones only, minus some. The repertoire holds about 170,000 clones, with 85% to 95% as singletons. Source material: blood. The chain is built from TRBV6-5 and TRBJ1-1; 9 nucleotides match TRBD1. This TCR came from an older woman in good health. DNA for the CDR3: TGTGCCAGCAGCTACCTCCCGGGACAGGGGAACACTGAAGCTTTCTTT. This gives the protein CASSYLPGQGNTEAFF.